This T cell receptor beta chain is drawn from a study of shared clonotypes between healthy human individuals. This CDR3 region has 15 residues. Trimming cost V 1 base and J 0 bases, with 10 bases left between them. Per germline, CDR1 LNHNV and CDR2 YYDKDF (reference sequence). Produced via immunoSEQ multiplex PCR; TCRdb's table is partial and in-frame only. This table holds roughly 1,500,000 clones, approximately 98% found once. The material sequenced was naive CD4+ T cells sorted from blood. Subset reported: CD45RA+ positively selected. The chain joins TRBV15 to TRBJ2-7, with D hard to call. The source is a man in his thirties or forties in good health. CDR3 amino acids: CATSRGWTSSYEQYF. The CDR3 DNA reads as TGTGCCACCAGCAGAGGGTGGACGTCCTCCTACGAGCAGTACTTC.